These 27 T cell receptor beta chains came from one sample sequenced in a study of early T cells in non-severe SARS-CoV-2 infection. TCRdb re-called the 5' RACE reads through MiXCR, storing one row per CDR3 protein. The table includes 65,000 to 95,000 distinct CDR3 sequences, approximately 5% detected once. The sequencing used whole blood, collected at baseline. The receptors originated from an adult who was a healthcare worker with PCR-confirmed SARS-CoV-2 infection or an uninfected control (not recorded which).

This clonotype was observed at least ten times. CDR3 residues: CASSLDIGLLLFF. The CDR3 DNA sequence: TGCGCCAGCAGCTTGGATATAGGACTACTTCTCTTTTTT. V usage is TRBV5-1 and J usage is TRBJ1-4; D gene uncertain. The CDR3 consists of 13 residues. The ends were cut back, 0 bases at V and 17 bases at J, with 17 bases in the middle. CDR1 is SGHRS and CDR2 is YFSETQ in the germline V gene.

This clonotype has just a few counts. As DNA, the CDR3 is TGTGCCAGCACCGGACTAGCGGGAGAGTACAATGAGCAGTTCTTC. As protein: CASTGLAGEYNEQFF. The rearrangement uses TRBV6-5 and TRBJ2-1, with 13 bases lining up with TRBD2. V gave up 7 bases and J gave up 4 bases; unmatched junction bases: 4. This CDR3 contains 15 residues. CDR1 and CDR2 from the germline V gene are MNHEY and SVGAGI.

This clonotype was seen ten or more times. The chain couples TRBV2 to TRBJ2-3; D gene unclear. V lost 4 bases, J lost 4 bases, and 15 bases lay in between. Germline V gene lookup returns CDR1 SNHLY and CDR2 FYNNEI. The CDR3 spans 15 residues. Written as DNA, the CDR3 is TGTGCCAGCAGTGTGGCCCTATCCGGCGCAGATACGCAGTATTTT. Translating gives CASSVALSGADTQYF.

Many counts were recorded for this clonotype. The chain recombines TRBV7-2 with TRBJ1-3, with 9 bases aligning to TRBD1. The CDR3 has 17 amino acids. The ends lost 5 bases at V and 0 bases at J; junction bases unmatched: 8. Germline loops: CDR1 SGHTA, CDR2 FQGNSA. This CDR3 reads CASSHRQGGSSGNTIYF. The CDR3 nucleotides read TGTGCCAGCAGCCACCGACAGGGGGGATCCTCTGGAAACACCATATATTTT.

The table lists this clonotype with a few counts. This rearrangement joins TRBV2 to TRBJ2-1; D not resolved. V lost 7 bases to trimming and J lost 0 bases, with 10 bases between them. This CDR3 comprises 14 residues. Germline CDR1 is SNHLY and CDR2 is FYNNEI. The CDR3 protein is CASKGGSSYNEQFF. The CDR3 region has the DNA TGTGCCAGCAAGGGCGGAAGCTCCTACAATGAGCAGTTCTTC.

This clonotype was found many times. The chain employs TRBV7-7 and TRBJ2-1; D remains unclear. The V gene's germline CDR1 is SSHAT and CDR2 FNYEAQ (reference sequence). Trimming pared 1 base from V and 6 bases from J, leaving 7 bases between. CDR3 length: 13 residues. The CDR3 protein is CASSLGLLNEQFF. The CDR3 DNA reads TGTGCCAGCAGCTTAGGACTCCTCAATGAGCAGTTCTTC. Complete variable domain (other parts from reference TRBV7-7 and TRBJ2-1): GAGVSQSPRYKVTKRGQDVTLRCDPISSHATLYWYQQALGQGPEFLTYFNYEAQPDKSGLPSDRFSAERPEGSISTLTIQRTEQRDSAMYRCASSLGLLNEQFFGPGTRLTVL.

This clonotype was counted between two and nine times. The genes are TRBV5-1 and TRBJ2-6; TRBD1 matches 12 bases. The CDR3 contains 18 residues. Losses at the gene ends were 0 bases for V and 4 bases for J; bases not matched to a gene: 5. Germline assignment: CDR1 SGHRS and CDR2 YFSETQ. The CDR3 sequence is CASSLEGQGALGANVLTF. CDR3 nucleotides: TGCGCCAGCAGCTTGGAGGGACAGGGGGCACTCGGGGCCAACGTCCTGACTTTC.

The chain carries TRBV7-8 and TRBJ1-6; the D is unclear. The CDR3 is 14 residues long. The germline V and J ends were trimmed by 5 bases and 6 bases, with 11 bases remaining between them. Germline lookup yields CDR1 SGHVS and CDR2 FQNEAQ. This CDR3 is CASSPGRPNSPLHF. The DNA for the CDR3 is TGTGCCAGCAGCCCAGGACGACCTAATTCACCCCTCCACTTT. Full variable domain (remainder filled in from reference TRBV7-8 and TRBJ1-6): GAGVSQSPRYKVAKRGQDVALRCDPISGHVSLFWYQQALGQGPEFLTYFQNEAQLDKSGLPSDRFFAERPEGSVSTLKIQRTQQEDSAVYLCASSPGRPNSPLHFGNGTRLTVT.

This clonotype has more than one count but fewer than ten. V and J are TRBV6-1 and TRBJ1-1, with TRBD1 matching 8 bases. Germline CDR1 reads MNHNS; CDR2 reads SASEGT. This CDR3 spans 15 amino acids. With 5 bases clipped from V and 2 bases from J, the junction kept 7 bases outside the gene matches. CDR3 residues: CASSSLDRGNTEAFF. The DNA of the CDR3 is TGTGCCAGCAGTTCCCTAGACAGGGGCAACACTGAAGCTTTCTTT.

This clonotype was picked up many times. The CDR3 DNA follows: TGTGCCAGTGAGCAGGTTGGACAGCCCCAGCATTTT. This sequence encodes CASEQVGQPQHF. V gene TRBV19 combines with J gene TRBJ1-5; D remains unclear. The V gene lost 8 bases and the J gene lost 7 bases, with 12 bases spanning the gap. CDR1 is LNHDA and CDR2 is SQIVND in the germline V gene (reference sequence). The CDR3 runs to 12 residues.

This clonotype appeared many times. The chain combines TRBV6-1 with TRBJ1-1; 7 bases are shared with TRBD1. CDR3 length: 13 amino acids. In germline, CDR1 is MNHNS, CDR2 SASEGT. The trim removed 7 bases at V and 3 bases at J, leaving 5 bases unmatched. The CDR3 DNA follows: TGTGCCAGCACCCTTCAGGGGGACACTGAAGCTTTCTTT. It specifies CASTLQGDTEAFF.

This clonotype has a count of ten or more. V is TRBV5-1 and J is TRBJ1-1; no clear D gene. The CDR3 is 13 amino acids. Trimming removed 1 base at V and 7 bases at J, with 11 bases between. The germline V gene encodes CDR1 SGHRS and CDR2 YFSETQ. The CDR3 sequence is CASSLITGDEAFF. In DNA, the CDR3 is TGCGCCAGCAGCTTGATAACCGGGGATGAAGCTTTCTTT. Based on the CDR3 plus reference TRBV5-1 and TRBJ1-1, the full variable domain is KAGVTQTPRYLIKTRGQQVTLSCSPISGHRSVSWYQQTPGQGLQFLFEYFSETQRNKGNFPGRFSGRQFSNSRSEMNVSTLELGDSALYLCASSLITGDEAFFGQGTRLTVV.

This clonotype was recorded many times. The rearrangement links TRBV4-2 to TRBJ2-1, with 7 bases lining up with TRBD1. After removal of 4 bases from V and 7 bases from J, the junction contained 4 bases not matched to a gene. The CDR3 runs 13 residues. Germline V gene sequence: CDR1 LGHNA, CDR2 YNFKEQ. In DNA, the CDR3 is TGTGCCAGCAGCCCAACCAGGGGGAATGAGCAGTTCTTC. The encoded protein is CASSPTRGNEQFF.

This clonotype was detected many times. V usage is TRBV6-1 and J usage is TRBJ2-4, with 12 positions matching TRBD2. The CDR3 loop spans 20 amino acids. The junction had 9 bases not matched to a gene; V was cut back by 0 bases and J by 0 bases. From germline, CDR1 is MNHNS and CDR2 SASEGT. For the CDR3, the DNA is TGTGCCAGCAGTGAAGCTGGACTAGCGGGATTGAGGATAGCCAAAAACATTCAGTACTTC. Residues: CASSEAGLAGLRIAKNIQYF.

This clonotype was seen more than once but under ten times. The genes are TRBV7-7 and TRBJ2-6, with unresolved D. V was clipped by 8 bases and J by 0 bases, with 11 bases between them. Germline V gene lookup returns CDR1 SSHAT and CDR2 FNYEAQ (reference sequence). The CDR3 has 15 residues. The CDR3 nucleotides are TGTGCCAGCGCCCGAGCCACCTCTGGGGCCAACGTCCTGACTTTC. Its protein product is CASARATSGANVLTF.

This clonotype has a count of ten or more. CDR3 protein: CASSLGAGSQPQHF. The CDR3 DNA is TGTGCCAGCAGCTTGGGAGCGGGGTCGCAGCCCCAGCATTTT. The chain employs TRBV5-5 and TRBJ1-5; D gene uncertain. Germline V gives CDR1 SGHKS, CDR2 YYEKEE (reference sequence). V lost 0 bases and J lost 7, with 11 bases in between. The CDR3 spans 14 residues.

Ten or more counts support this clonotype. This sequence joins TRBV20-1 and TRBJ2-5; D is undetermined. V was pared by 7 bases and J by 4 bases, with 13 bases between. The CDR3 runs 12 residues. Germline lookup yields CDR1 DFQATT and CDR2 SNEGSKA (reference sequence). The CDR3 protein is CSEIKSGETQYF. CDR3 nucleotide sequence: TGCAGTGAAATTAAGTCGGGAGAGACCCAGTACTTC.

Ten or more counts support this clonotype. The chain is built from TRBV12-3 or TRBV12-4 and TRBJ2-5; 12 bases agree with TRBD2. J lost 7 bases, V lost 4 bases, and 19 bases had no gene match. This CDR3 has 19 residues. The CDR3 sequence: CASSSLAGGPHGSEGTQYF. DNA of the CDR3: TGTGCCAGCAGTTCTCTAGCGGGAGGGCCTCATGGATCAGAGGGGACCCAGTACTTC.

This rearrangement joins TRBV12-3 or TRBV12-4 to TRBJ1-2, with a weak D call TRBD1 (6 bases). V was cut by 7 bases and J by 9 bases, with 15 bases left in between. This CDR3 comprises 12 residues. The CDR3 region is CASTPSGERYTF. In nucleotides, the CDR3 is TGTGCCAGCACGCCTTCAGGGGAGCGCTACACCTTC.

This clonotype was counted at least ten times. The V gene is TRBV6-5, the J gene TRBJ1-2, with TRBD1 matching over 7 bases. The CDR3 sequence is 15 residues long. Germline lookup yields CDR1 MNHEY and CDR2 SVGAGI. Germline trimming cut 6 bases from V and 6 bases from J; bases unmatched to any gene: 13. CDR3 region: CASSRTPTGPHGYTF. CDR3 in DNA: TGTGCCAGCAGCCGTACCCCGACAGGGCCTCATGGCTACACCTTC.

This chain uses TRBV11-2 with TRBJ2-4; D not certain. Germline V gene lookup returns CDR1 SGHAT and CDR2 FQNNGV. V was shortened by 4 bases and J by 1 base, with 14 bases between the two germline ends. This CDR3 region has 16 residues. CDR3 sequence: CASSSLLMRAKNIQYF. The CDR3 DNA reads as TGTGCCAGCAGCTCACTGCTAATGCGGGCCAAAAACATTCAGTACTTC.

This chain joins TRBV5-4 and TRBJ2-5; 9 bases fit TRBD2. The CDR3 runs 15 residues. Germline V lookup: CDR1 SGHNT, CDR2 YYREEE (reference sequence). The V gene end was trimmed by 2 bases and the J gene end by 1 base; junction bases not matched to a gene: 3. CDR3 loop: CASSFWTSVQETQYF. In nucleotides, the CDR3 is TGTGCCAGCAGCTTCTGGACTAGCGTCCAAGAGACCCAGTACTTC. The full variable domain, in which reference TRBV5-4 and TRBJ2-5 provide the parts outside the CDR3, is ETGVTQSPTHLIKTRGQQVTLRCSSQSGHNTVSWYQQALGQGPQFIFQYYREEENGRGNFPPRFSGLQFPNYSSELNVNALELDDSALYLCASSFWTSVQETQYFGPGTRLLVL.

This clonotype was recorded at least ten times. This chain links TRBV12-3 or TRBV12-4 with TRBJ2-7, with 11 bases aligning to TRBD1. The CDR3 sequence is 14 residues long. Trimming cost V 5 bases and J 2 bases; bases outside gene matches: 2. CDR3: CASSRTGGPYEQYF. CDR3 bases: TGTGCCAGCAGTCGGACAGGGGGCCCCTACGAGCAGTACTTC.

V usage is TRBV6-2 or TRBV6-3 and J usage is TRBJ1-5; a possible D gene is TRBD1 (6 bases). Germline assignment: CDR1 MNHEY and CDR2 SVGEGT. This CDR3 contains 16 residues. Trimming stripped 6 bases from V and 3 bases from J, with 18 bases between. The CDR3 loop is CASSPYGGGYNQPQHF. The CDR3 nucleotides are TGTGCCAGCAGCCCCTACGGAGGGGGATACAATCAGCCCCAGCATTTT.

This clonotype has at least ten counts. V gene TRBV12-3 or TRBV12-4 combines with J gene TRBJ2-2; tentative D call: TRBD2 (5 bases). V shed 5 bases and J shed 7 bases, with 14 bases lying between them. The CDR3 runs to 14 residues. The CDR3 region is CASSPPARGGELFF. The CDR3 DNA follows: TGTGCCAGCAGTCCTCCGGCTCGGGGCGGGGAGCTGTTTTTT.

The table lists this clonotype with many counts. The chain couples TRBV9 to TRBJ2-1, with 7 bases that match TRBD2. J gave up 6 bases and V 0 bases, and 6 bases lay outside the gene matches. CDR1 and CDR2 from the germline V gene are SGDLS and YYNGEE. The CDR3 covers 15 residues. The CDR3 DNA follows: TGTGCCAGCAGCGTAGAGGGAGGGCCTAGCAATGAGCAGTTCTTC. Protein: CASSVEGGPSNEQFF.

Ten or more counts support this clonotype. The chain recombines TRBV20-1 with TRBJ1-6; D is perhaps TRBD1 (6 bases). The CDR3 loop spans 16 amino acids. Germline assignment: CDR1 DFQATT and CDR2 SNEGSKA (reference sequence). The V end lost 5 bases, the J end lost 0 bases, and 14 bases lay between the germline ends. The CDR3 loop is CSAFTGQSSYNSPLHF. CDR3 bases: TGCAGTGCTTTTACAGGGCAGAGCTCCTATAATTCACCCCTCCACTTT.